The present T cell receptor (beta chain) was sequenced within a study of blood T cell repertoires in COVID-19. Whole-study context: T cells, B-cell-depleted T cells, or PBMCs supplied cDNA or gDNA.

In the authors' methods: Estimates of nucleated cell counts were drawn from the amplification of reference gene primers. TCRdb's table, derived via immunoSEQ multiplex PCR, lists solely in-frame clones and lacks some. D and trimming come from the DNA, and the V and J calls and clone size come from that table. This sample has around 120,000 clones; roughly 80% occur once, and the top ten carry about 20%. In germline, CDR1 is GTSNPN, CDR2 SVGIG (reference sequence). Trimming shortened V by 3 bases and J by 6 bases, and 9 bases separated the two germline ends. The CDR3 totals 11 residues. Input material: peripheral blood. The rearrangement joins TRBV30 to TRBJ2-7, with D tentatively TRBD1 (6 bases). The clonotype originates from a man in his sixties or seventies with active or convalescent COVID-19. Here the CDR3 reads CAWSAGVEQYF. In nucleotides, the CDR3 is TGTGCCTGGAGCGCAGGGGTCGAGCAGTACTTC. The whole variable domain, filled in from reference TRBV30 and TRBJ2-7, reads SQTIHQWPATLVQPVGSPLSLECTVEGTSNPNLYWYRQAAGRGLQLLFYSVGIGQISSEVPQNLSASRPQDRQFILSSKKLLLSDSGFYLCAWSAGVEQYFGPGTRLTVT.